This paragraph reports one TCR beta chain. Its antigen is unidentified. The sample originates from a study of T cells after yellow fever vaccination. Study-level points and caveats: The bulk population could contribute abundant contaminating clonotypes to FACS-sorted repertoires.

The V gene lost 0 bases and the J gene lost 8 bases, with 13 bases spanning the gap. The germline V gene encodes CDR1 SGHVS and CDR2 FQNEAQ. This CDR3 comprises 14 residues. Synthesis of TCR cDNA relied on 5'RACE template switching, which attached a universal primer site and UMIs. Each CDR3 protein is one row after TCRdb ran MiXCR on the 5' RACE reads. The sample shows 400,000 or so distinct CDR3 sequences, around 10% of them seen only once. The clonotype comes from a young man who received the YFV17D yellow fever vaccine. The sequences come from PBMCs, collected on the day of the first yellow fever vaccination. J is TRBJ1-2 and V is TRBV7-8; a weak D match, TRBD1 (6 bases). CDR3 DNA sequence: TGTGCCAGCAGCTTAGCTTACAGGGATTACGGCTACACCTTC. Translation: CASSLAYRDYGYTF.